A selection of T cell receptor beta chains follows, all from one sample in a study of T cell responses to AZD1222 COVID-19 vaccine. TCRdb's copy holds only in-frame clones and misses some; the assay was immunoSEQ multiplex PCR. This table holds approximately 50,000 clones, approximately 86% found once. The sequencing here drew on peripheral blood, taken 28 days after the second AZD1222 dose. These receptors all come from an adult who received the AZD1222 COVID-19 vaccine. Both conserved end residues are part of each CDR3. The order of the fields is V gene, clone size, D gene, J gene, CDR3 DNA, CDR3 protein. The D gene is left open where the match is weak. The size entry is marked missing in some rows and otherwise reads once, few, many or a size class.

V: TRBV7-9
size: NA
D: TRBD1
J: TRBJ1-2
DNA: TGTGCCAGCGGGGATCTCGACAGGGAGCGAATCGGCTACACCTTC
CDR3: CASGDLDRERIGYTF

V: TRBV28
size: once
D: TRBD1
J: TRBJ1-2
DNA: TGTGCCAGCAGTGAATCCAAAGGGGGCTTCTATGGCTACACCTTC
CDR3: CASSESKGGFYGYTF

V: TRBV20-1
size: once
D: TRBD1
J: TRBJ1-5
DNA: TGCAGTGCTAGTAATAACAGGGGTGCGCCCCAGCATTTT
CDR3: CSASNNRGAPQHF

V: TRBV28
size: NA
D: NA
J: TRBJ1-1
DNA: TGTGCCAGCAGAGAATCGGGGTCCATGAACACTGAAGCTTTCTTT
CDR3: CASRESGSMNTEAFF

V: TRBV7-2
size: once
D: NA
J: TRBJ2-6
DNA: TGTGCCAGCAGCTTCGCTGGGGCCAACGTCCTGACTTTC
CDR3: CASSFAGANVLTF

V: TRBV7-9
size: NA
D: NA
J: TRBJ2-5
DNA: TGTGCCAGCAGCTTCTTTGAGACCCAGTACTTC
CDR3: CASSFFETQYF

V: TRBV5-1
size: NA
D: NA
J: TRBJ1-4
DNA: TGCGCCAGCAGCTTGGGACAGGCGAATGAAAAACTGTTTTTT
CDR3: CASSLGQANEKLFF

V: TRBV2
size: NA
D: TRBD2
J: TRBJ2-1
DNA: TGTGCCAGCAGTGATTTGGGACTAGCGGCCTACAATGAGCAGTTCTTC
CDR3: CASSDLGLAAYNEQFF

V: TRBV19
size: NA
D: TRBD2
J: TRBJ2-2
DNA: TGTGCCAGTAAGGCGGGAGGGCCTAACACCGGGGAGCTGTTTTTT
CDR3: CASKAGGPNTGELFF

V: TRBV29-1
size: NA
D: TRBD1
J: TRBJ1-2
DNA: TGCAGCGTTGACGGACAGGGGACGGGCTACACCTTC
CDR3: CSVDGQGTGYTF

V: TRBV27
size: NA
D: NA
J: TRBJ2-1
DNA: TGTGCCAGCAGTTCCTCCGACAGGTTAAAGAATGAGCAGTTCTTC
CDR3: CASSSSDRLKNEQFF

V: TRBV2
size: NA
D: NA
J: TRBJ2-1
DNA: TGTGCCAGCAGGGACCCAAGGCTGGGGGGTGAGCAGTTCTTC
CDR3: CASRDPRLGGEQFF

V: TRBV7-8
size: NA
D: NA
J: TRBJ1-5
DNA: TGTGCCAGCAGCCCCCGTGTGTCTAGCAATCAGCCCCAGCATTTT
CDR3: CASSPRVSSNQPQHF

V: TRBV7-2
size: NA
D: TRBD1
J: TRBJ1-4
DNA: TGTGCCAGCAGTCCGGACAGGGAAAAACTGTTTTTT
CDR3: CASSPDREKLFF

V: TRBV4-2
size: NA
D: NA
J: TRBJ2-1
DNA: TGTGCCAGCAGCCAAGGTGTGGGAAATACTTACAATGAGCAGTTCTTC
CDR3: CASSQGVGNTYNEQFF

V: TRBV7-2
size: NA
D: NA
J: TRBJ1-2
DNA: TGTGCCAGCAGTCGGGACAATGGGGACTATGGCTACACCTTC
CDR3: CASSRDNGDYGYTF

V: TRBV10-3
size: once
D: NA
J: TRBJ2-3
DNA: TGTGCCATCAGGAGGGGTAGGTTGGATACGCAGTATTTT
CDR3: CAIRRGRLDTQYF

V: TRBV3-1/TRBV3-2
size: NA
D: NA
J: TRBJ2-5
DNA: TGTGCCAGCAGCTCGACTAGTCTGGAGACCCAGTACTTC
CDR3: CASSSTSLETQYF

V: TRBV18
size: NA
D: NA
J: TRBJ1-1
DNA: TGTGCCAGCTCACCCGAGGGGTACATGAACACTGAAGCTTTCTTT
CDR3: CASSPEGYMNTEAFF

V: TRBV6-5
size: NA
D: NA
J: TRBJ2-7
DNA: TGTGCCAGCAGTTACAGGGGCATTTCCTACGAGCAGTACTTC
CDR3: CASSYRGISYEQYF

V: TRBV14
size: NA
D: TRBD2
J: TRBJ2-5
DNA: TGTGCCAGCAGCCAGGGCGGGAGGGCCACCGAGACCCAGTACTTC
CDR3: CASSQGGRATETQYF

V: TRBV28
size: NA
D: NA
J: TRBJ1-5
DNA: TGTGCCAGCAGTTTATCCCGGCAGGGCACACGGAGGCCCCAGCATTTT
CDR3: CASSLSRQGTRRPQHF

V: TRBV15
size: NA
D: NA
J: TRBJ2-5
DNA: TGTGCCACCAGCAGAGCAGGGTTGGAGACCCAGTACTTC
CDR3: CATSRAGLETQYF

V: TRBV10-3
size: NA
D: TRBD1
J: TRBJ1-1
DNA: TGTGCCATCAGTGAGCCAGGGGGGAACACTGAAGCTTTCTTT
CDR3: CAISEPGGNTEAFF

V: TRBV28
size: NA
D: NA
J: TRBJ2-7
DNA: TGTGCCAGCAGTTTTTCCGAAGGGGACGAATACGAGCAGTACTTC
CDR3: CASSFSEGDEYEQYF

V: TRBV2
size: NA
D: TRBD2
J: TRBJ2-1
DNA: TGTGCCAGCAGTGCGCGGGAGACTGCAGGCGGATCTGAGCAGTTCTTC
CDR3: CASSARETAGGSEQFF

V: TRBV5-1
size: NA
D: TRBD1
J: TRBJ2-1
DNA: TGCGCCAGCAGCTTTCGACAGGGTAGGGATGAGCAGTTCTTC
CDR3: CASSFRQGRDEQFF